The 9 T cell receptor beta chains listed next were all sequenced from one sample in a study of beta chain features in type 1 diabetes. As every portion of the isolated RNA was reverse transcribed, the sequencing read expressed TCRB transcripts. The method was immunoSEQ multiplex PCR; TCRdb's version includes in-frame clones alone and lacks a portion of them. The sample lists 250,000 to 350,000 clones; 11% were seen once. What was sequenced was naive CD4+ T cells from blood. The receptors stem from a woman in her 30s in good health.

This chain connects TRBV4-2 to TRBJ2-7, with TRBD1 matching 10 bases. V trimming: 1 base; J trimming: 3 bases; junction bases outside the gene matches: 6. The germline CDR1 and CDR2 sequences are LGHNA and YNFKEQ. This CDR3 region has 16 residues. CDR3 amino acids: CASSQAPGQGFYEQYF. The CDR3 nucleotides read TGTGCCAGCAGCCAAGCTCCGGGACAGGGGTTCTACGAGCAGTACTTC.

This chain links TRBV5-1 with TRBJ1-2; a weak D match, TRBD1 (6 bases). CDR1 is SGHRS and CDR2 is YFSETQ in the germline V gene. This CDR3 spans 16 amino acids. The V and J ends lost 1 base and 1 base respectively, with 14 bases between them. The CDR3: CASSLRRDKNNYGYTF. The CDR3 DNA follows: TGCGCCAGCAGCTTGCGCCGGGACAAAAATAACTATGGCTACACCTTC. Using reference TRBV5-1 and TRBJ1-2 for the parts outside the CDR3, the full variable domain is KAGVTQTPRYLIKTRGQQVTLSCSPISGHRSVSWYQQTPGQGLQFLFEYFSETQRNKGNFPGRFSGRQFSNSRSEMNVSTLELGDSALYLCASSLRRDKNNYGYTFGSGTRLTVV.

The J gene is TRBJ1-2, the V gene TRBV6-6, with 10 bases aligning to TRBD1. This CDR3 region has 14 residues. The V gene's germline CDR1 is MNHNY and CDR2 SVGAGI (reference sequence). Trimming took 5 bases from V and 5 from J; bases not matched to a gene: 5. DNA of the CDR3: TGTGCCAGCAGTGGGACAGGGGCCGGGTATGGCTACACCTTC. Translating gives CASSGTGAGYGYTF.

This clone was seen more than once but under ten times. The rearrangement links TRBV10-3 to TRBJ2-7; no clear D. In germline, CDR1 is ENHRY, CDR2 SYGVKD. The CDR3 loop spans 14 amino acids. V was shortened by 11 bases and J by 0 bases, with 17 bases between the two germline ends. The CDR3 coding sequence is TGTGCCGTCGAAGACTCCTCAAGCTCCTACGAGCAGTACTTC. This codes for CAVEDSSSSYEQYF.

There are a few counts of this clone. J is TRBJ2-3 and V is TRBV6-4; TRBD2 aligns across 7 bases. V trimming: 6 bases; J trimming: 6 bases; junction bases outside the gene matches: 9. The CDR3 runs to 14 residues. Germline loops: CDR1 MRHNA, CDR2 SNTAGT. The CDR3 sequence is CASRPLADGDTQYF. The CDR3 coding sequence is TGTGCCAGCAGGCCTCTAGCGGACGGGGATACGCAGTATTTT.

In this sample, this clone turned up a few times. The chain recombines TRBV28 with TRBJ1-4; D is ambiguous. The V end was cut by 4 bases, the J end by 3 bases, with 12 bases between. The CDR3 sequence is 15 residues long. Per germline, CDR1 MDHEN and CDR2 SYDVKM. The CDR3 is CASSSVAVSNEKLFF. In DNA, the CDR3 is TGTGCCAGCAGTTCGGTTGCCGTTTCTAATGAAAAACTGTTTTTT. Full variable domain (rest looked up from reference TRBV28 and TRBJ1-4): DVKVTQSSRYLVKRTGEKVFLECVQDMDHENMFWYRQDPGLGLRLIYFSYDVKMKEKGDIPEGYSVSREKKERFSLILESASTNQTSMYLCASSSVAVSNEKLFFGSGTQLSVL.

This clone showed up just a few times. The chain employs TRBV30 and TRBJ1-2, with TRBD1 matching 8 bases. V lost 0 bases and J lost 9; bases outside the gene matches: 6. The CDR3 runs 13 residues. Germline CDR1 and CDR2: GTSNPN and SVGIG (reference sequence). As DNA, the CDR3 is TGTGCCTGGAGTGTAGGGGACAGGCTAAGCTACACCTTC. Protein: CAWSVGDRLSYTF.

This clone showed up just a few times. CDR3 in amino acids: CASSSPTGFGETQYF. CDR3 sequence (DNA): TGTGCCAGCAGTTCCCCGACAGGGTTCGGAGAGACCCAGTACTTC. V is TRBV28 and J is TRBJ2-5, with 7 bases fitting TRBD1. V shed 4 bases and J 4 bases; nucleotides not matched to a gene: 9. CDR3 length: 15 residues. The germline V gene has CDR1 MDHEN and CDR2 SYDVKM. The full variable domain, its missing parts supplied by reference TRBV28 and TRBJ2-5, is DVKVTQSSRYLVKRTGEKVFLECVQDMDHENMFWYRQDPGLGLRLIYFSYDVKMKEKGDIPEGYSVSREKKERFSLILESASTNQTSMYLCASSSPTGFGETQYFGPGTRLLVL.

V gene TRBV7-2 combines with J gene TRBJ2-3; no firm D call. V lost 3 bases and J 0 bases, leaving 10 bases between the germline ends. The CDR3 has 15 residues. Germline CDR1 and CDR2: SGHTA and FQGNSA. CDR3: CASSLSASSTDTQYF. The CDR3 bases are TGTGCCAGCAGCTTGAGCGCGTCTAGCACAGATACGCAGTATTTT.